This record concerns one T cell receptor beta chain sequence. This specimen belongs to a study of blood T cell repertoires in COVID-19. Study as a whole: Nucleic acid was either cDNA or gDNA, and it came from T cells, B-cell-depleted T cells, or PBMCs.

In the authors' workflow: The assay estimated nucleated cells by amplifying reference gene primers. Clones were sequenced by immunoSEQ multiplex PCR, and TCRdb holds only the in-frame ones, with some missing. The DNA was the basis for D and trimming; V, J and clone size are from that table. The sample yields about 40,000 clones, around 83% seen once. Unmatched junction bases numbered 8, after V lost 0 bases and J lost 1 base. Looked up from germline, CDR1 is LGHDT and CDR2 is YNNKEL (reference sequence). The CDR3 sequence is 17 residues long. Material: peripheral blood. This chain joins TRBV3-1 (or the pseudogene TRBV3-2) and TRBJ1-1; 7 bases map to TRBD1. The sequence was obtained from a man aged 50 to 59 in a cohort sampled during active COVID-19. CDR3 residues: CASSQDLPGTANTEAFF. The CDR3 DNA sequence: TGTGCCAGCAGCCAAGATCTTCCCGGGACAGCGAACACTGAAGCTTTCTTT.